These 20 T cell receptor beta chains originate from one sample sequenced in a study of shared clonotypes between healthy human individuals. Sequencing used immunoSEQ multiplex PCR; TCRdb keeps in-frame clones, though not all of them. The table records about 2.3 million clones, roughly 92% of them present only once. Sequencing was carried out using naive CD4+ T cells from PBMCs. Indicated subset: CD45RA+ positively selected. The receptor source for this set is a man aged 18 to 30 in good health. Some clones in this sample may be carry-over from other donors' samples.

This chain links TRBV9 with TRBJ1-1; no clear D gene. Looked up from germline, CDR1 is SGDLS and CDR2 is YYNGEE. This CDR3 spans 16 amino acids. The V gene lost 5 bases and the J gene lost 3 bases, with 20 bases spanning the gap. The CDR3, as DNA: TGTGCCAGCAGGGACGAAGCGGCTGGGCCCTACACTGAAGCTTTCTTT. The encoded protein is CASRDEAAGPYTEAFF. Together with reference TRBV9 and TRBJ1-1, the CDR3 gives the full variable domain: DSGVTQTPKHLITATGQRVTLRCSPRSGDLSVYWYQQSLDQGLQFLIQYYNGEERAKGNILERFSAQQFPDLHSELNLSSLELGDSALYFCASRDEAAGPYTEAFFGQGTRLTVV.

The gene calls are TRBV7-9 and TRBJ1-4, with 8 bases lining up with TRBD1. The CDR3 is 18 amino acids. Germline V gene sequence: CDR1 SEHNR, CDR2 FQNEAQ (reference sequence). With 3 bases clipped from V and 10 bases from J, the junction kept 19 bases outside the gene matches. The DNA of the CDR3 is TGTGCCAGCAGCTTTCTGACCCATTTAGGGACAGGCGTTGGAAAACTGTTTTTT. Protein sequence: CASSFLTHLGTGVGKLFF.

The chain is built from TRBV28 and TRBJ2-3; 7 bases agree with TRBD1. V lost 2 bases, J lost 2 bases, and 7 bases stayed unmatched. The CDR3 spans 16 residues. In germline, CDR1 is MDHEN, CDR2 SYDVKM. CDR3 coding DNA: TGTGCCAGCAGTTTAACTCCAGGGGGTAACACAGATACGCAGTATTTT. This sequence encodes CASSLTPGGNTDTQYF.

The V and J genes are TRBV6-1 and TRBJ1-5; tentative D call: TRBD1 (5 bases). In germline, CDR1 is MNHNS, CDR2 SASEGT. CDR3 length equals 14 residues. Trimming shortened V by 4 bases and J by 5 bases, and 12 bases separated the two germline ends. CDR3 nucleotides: TGTGCCAGCAGTGGTCAGAAGGGGTATCAGCCCCAGCATTTT. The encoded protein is CASSGQKGYQPQHF.

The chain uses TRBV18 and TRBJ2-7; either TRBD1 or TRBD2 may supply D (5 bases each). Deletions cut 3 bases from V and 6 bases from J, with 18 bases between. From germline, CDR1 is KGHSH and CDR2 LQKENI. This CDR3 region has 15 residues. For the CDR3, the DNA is TGTGCCAGCTCACCGGGACGAGGGGCCCCGTCCGAGCAGTACTTC. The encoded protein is CASSPGRGAPSEQYF.

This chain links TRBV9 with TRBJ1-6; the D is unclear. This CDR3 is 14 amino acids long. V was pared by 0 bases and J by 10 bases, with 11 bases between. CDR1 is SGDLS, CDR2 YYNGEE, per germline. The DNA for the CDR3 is TGTGCCAGCAGCGTAGGCCGGGCGGAATCACCCCTCCACTTT. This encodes CASSVGRAESPLHF.

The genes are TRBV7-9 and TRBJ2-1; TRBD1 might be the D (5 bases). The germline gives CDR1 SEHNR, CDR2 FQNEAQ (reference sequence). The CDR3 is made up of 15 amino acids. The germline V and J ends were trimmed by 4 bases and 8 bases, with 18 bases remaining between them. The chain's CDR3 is CASSSPPRVPDEQFF. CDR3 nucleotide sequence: TGTGCCAGCAGCTCCCCCCCCAGGGTTCCCGATGAGCAGTTCTTC.

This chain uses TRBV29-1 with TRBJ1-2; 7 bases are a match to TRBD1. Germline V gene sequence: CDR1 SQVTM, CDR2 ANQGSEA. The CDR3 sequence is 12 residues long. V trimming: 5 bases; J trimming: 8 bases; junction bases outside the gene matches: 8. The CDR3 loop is CSVTQGGSGYTF. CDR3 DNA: TGCAGCGTTACCCAGGGGGGAAGCGGCTACACCTTC.

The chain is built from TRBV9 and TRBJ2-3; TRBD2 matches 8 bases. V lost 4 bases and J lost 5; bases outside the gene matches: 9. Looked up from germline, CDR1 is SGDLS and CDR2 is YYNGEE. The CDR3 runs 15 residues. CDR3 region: CASSPGGRAQDTQYF. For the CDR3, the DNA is TGTGCCAGCAGCCCGGGAGGGCGGGCACAAGATACGCAGTATTTT.

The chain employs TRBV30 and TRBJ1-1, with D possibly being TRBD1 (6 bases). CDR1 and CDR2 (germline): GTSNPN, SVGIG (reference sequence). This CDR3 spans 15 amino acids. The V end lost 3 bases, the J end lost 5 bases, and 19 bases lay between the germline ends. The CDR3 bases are TGTGCCTGGAGGATGGACAGACTAACAATGACTGAAGCTTTCTTT. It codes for CAWRMDRLTMTEAFF. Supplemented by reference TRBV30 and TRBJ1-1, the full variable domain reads SQTIHQWPATLVQPVGSPLSLECTVEGTSNPNLYWYRQAAGRGLQLLFYSVGIGQISSEVPQNLSASRPQDRQFILSSKKLLLSDSGFYLCAWRMDRLTMTEAFFGQGTRLTVV.

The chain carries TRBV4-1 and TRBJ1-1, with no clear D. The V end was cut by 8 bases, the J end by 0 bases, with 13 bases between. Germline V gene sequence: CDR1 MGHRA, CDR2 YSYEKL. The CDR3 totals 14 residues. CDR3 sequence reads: CASGIQDLNTEAFF. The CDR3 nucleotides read TGCGCCAGCGGCATCCAGGATTTGAACACTGAAGCTTTCTTT.

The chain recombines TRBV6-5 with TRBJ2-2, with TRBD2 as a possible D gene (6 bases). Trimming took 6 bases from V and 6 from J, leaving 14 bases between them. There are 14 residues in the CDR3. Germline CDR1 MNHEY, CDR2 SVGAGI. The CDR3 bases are TGTGCCAGCAGAACCGGGACTTTGGCCGGGGAGCTGTTTTTT. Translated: CASRTGTLAGELFF.

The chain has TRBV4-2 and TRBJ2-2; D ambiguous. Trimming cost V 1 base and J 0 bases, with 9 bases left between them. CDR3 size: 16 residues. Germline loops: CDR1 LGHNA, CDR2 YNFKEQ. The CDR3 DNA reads TGTGCCAGCAGCCAAGGTGGTCGAGCGAACACCGGGGAGCTGTTTTTT. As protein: CASSQGGRANTGELFF.

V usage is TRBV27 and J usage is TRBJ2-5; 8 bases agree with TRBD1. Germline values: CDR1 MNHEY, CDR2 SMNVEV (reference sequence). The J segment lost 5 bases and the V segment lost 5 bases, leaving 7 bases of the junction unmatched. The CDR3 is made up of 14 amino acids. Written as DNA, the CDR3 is TGTGCCAGCAGTGGACAGGGTCGTTTTGAGACCCAGTACTTC. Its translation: CASSGQGRFETQYF.

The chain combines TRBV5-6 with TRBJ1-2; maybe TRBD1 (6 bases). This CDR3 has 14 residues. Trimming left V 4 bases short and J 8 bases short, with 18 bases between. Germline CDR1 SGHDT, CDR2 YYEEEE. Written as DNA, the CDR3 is TGTGCCAGCAGCCCCACCGGGGGCGCGGAAGGCTACACCTTC. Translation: CASSPTGGAEGYTF.

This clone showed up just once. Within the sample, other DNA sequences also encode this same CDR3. The CDR3 DNA reads as TGTGCCAGCAGCTTAGGGCTAGCAGGGTACGAGCAGTACTTC. Its translation is CASSLGLAGYEQYF. The chain combines TRBV7-2 with TRBJ2-7; tentatively, D is TRBD1 or TRBD2 (5 bases each). V was clipped by 1 base and J by 4 bases, with 11 bases between them. The CDR3 totals 14 residues. Germline CDR1 SGHTA, CDR2 FQGNSA.

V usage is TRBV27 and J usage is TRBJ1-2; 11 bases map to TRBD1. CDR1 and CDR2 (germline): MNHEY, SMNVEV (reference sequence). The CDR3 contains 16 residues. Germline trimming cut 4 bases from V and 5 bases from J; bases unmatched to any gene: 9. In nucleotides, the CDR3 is TGTGCCAGCAGTTATCGGACAGGGGGCGCAGGTTATGGCTACACCTTC. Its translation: CASSYRTGGAGYGYTF.

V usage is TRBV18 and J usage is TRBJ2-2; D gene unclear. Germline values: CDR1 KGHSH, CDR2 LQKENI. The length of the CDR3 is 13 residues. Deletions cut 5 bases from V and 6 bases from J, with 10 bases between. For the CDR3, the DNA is TGTGCCAGCTCAGCCAGGAGCCCCGGGGAGCTGTTTTTT. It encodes CASSARSPGELFF.

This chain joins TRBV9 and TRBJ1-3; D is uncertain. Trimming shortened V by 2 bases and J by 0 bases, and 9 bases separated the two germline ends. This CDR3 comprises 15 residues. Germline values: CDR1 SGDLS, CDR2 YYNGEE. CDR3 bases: TGTGCCAGCAGCGTGGGCACCGTCTCTGGAAACACCATATATTTT. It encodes CASSVGTVSGNTIYF.

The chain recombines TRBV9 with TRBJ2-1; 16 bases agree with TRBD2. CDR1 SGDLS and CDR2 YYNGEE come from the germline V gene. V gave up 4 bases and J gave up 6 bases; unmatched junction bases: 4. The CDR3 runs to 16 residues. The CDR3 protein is CASSSGLAGGRNEQFF. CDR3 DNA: TGTGCCAGCAGCTCGGGACTAGCGGGAGGGCGCAATGAGCAGTTCTTC.